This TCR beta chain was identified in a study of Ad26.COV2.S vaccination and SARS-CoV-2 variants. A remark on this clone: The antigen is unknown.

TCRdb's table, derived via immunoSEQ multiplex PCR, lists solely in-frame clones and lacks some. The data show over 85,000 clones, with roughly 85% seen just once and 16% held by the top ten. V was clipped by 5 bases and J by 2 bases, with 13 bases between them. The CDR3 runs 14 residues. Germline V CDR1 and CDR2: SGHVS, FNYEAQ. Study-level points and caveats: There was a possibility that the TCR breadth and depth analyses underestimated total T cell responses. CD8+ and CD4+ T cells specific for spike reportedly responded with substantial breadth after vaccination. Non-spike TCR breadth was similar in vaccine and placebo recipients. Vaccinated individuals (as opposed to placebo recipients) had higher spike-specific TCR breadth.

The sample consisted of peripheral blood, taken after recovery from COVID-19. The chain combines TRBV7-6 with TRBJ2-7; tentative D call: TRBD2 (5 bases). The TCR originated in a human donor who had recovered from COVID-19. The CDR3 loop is CASSALANTYEQYF. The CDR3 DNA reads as TGTGCCAGCAGCGCATTAGCGAACACCTACGAGCAGTACTTC. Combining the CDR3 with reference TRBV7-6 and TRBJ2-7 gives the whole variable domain GAGVSQSPRYKVTKRGQDVALRCDPISGHVSLYWYRQALGQGPEFLTYFNYEAQQDKSGLPNDRFSAERPEGSISTLTIQRTEQRDSAMYRCASSALANTYEQYFGPGTRLTVT.